A single sample is the source of the 10 T cell receptor beta chains below, sequenced in a study of T cells in Graves' hyperthyroidism and ophthalmopathy. The CDR3 regions of TCR beta were amplified from RNA transcripts. The HTBI set primed first-round TCR CDR3 RT-PCR. TCRdb re-analysed the multiplex PCR reads in MiXCR, keeping a single row per CDR3 protein. This table has approximately 530,000 distinct CDR3 sequences, 20% appearing once. Sequenced input: blood. These receptor sequences come from a man in his forties with Graves' ophthalmopathy.

The chain carries TRBV7-2 and TRBJ2-7; D is possibly TRBD1 or TRBD2 (6 bases each). Trimming pared 4 bases from V and 4 bases from J, leaving 14 bases between. Germline V gives CDR1 SGHTA, CDR2 FQGNSA. The CDR3 runs to 14 residues. The CDR3 sequence is CASSWPGGQYEQYF. The CDR3 region has the DNA TGTGCCAGCAGCTGGCCTGGGGGGCAATACGAGCAGTACTTC.

The rearrangement joins TRBV30 to TRBJ1-6, with 10 nucleotides matching TRBD1. The V and J ends lost 3 bases and 5 bases, in that order; junction bases with no gene match: 4. The CDR3 loop spans 15 amino acids. The germline CDR1 and CDR2 sequences are GTSNPN and SVGIG (reference sequence). The CDR3, as DNA: TGTGCCTGGAGCCGGGGACAGGGGAATAATTCACCCCTCCACTTT. Amino acids: CAWSRGQGNNSPLHF.

This clonotype was counted only a few times. V usage is TRBV29-1 and J usage is TRBJ2-7; 8 bases are shared with TRBD2. This CDR3 spans 13 amino acids. Germline CDR1 is SQVTM and CDR2 is ANQGSEA. After removal of 4 bases from V and 4 bases from J, the junction contained 6 bases not matched to a gene. The CDR3 DNA reads as TGCAGCGTTGGTACTAGCGGCCCTTACGAGCAGTACTTC. This codes for CSVGTSGPYEQYF.

The chain recombines TRBV6-1 with TRBJ2-5; 8 nucleotides match TRBD2. The V and J ends lost 5 bases and 1 base, in that order; junction bases with no gene match: 9. The CDR3 runs to 16 residues. Germline V gene data show CDR1 as MNHNS and CDR2 as SASEGT. The DNA for the CDR3 is TGTGCCAGCAGTCCCGCTCTAGCGGGCCCCCAAGAGACCCAGTACTTC. The encoded protein is CASSPALAGPQETQYF.

In its sample, this clonotype was seen many times. The V and J genes are TRBV28 and TRBJ1-6, with D tentatively TRBD1 (5 bases). The germline V gene encodes CDR1 MDHEN and CDR2 SYDVKM. This CDR3 has 14 amino acids. Trimming stripped 7 bases from V and 9 bases from J, with 16 bases between. CDR3 DNA sequence: TGTGCCAGCACCGAGCCGGGGCGCGGTTCACCCCTCCACTTT. Its translation is CASTEPGRGSPLHF.

The chain combines TRBV2 with TRBJ1-2; possibly TRBD1 for D (6 bases). Trimming took off 0 bases at V and 7 bases at J, with 15 bases between the two ends. Germline CDR1 SNHLY, CDR2 FYNNEI. The CDR3 runs 15 residues. CDR3 DNA: TGTGCCAGCAGTGAAGCTGGACGGGGGGCGCTTGGCTACACCTTC. This gives the protein CASSEAGRGALGYTF.

V and J are TRBV11-2 and TRBJ2-1; the D gene is possibly TRBD2 (6 bases). This CDR3 region has 14 residues. CDR1 is SGHAT, CDR2 FQNNGV, per germline. V lost 3 bases and J 7 bases, leaving 13 bases between the germline ends. Here the CDR3 reads CASSFDERGNEQFF. The DNA for the CDR3 is TGTGCCAGCAGCTTCGATGAACGGGGGAATGAGCAGTTCTTC.

The chain has TRBV18 and TRBJ2-3, with 9 bases fitting TRBD2. This CDR3 is 16 amino acids long. Losses at the gene ends were 1 base for V and 2 bases for J; bases not matched to a gene: 4. Germline V lookup: CDR1 KGHSH, CDR2 LQKENI. The DNA for the CDR3 is TGTGCCAGCTCACCACAGGCGGGAGGGCCCACAGATACGCAGTATTTT. Amino acid sequence: CASSPQAGGPTDTQYF.

This clonotype was counted only a few times. The genes are TRBV20-1 and TRBJ2-7, with D hard to call. Germline values: CDR1 DFQATT, CDR2 SNEGSKA (reference sequence). Between the trimmed V and J ends, which lost 7 bases and 4 bases, there was a span of 14 bases. This CDR3 has 12 amino acids. The CDR3 loop is CSVGRQKYEQYF. The DNA of the CDR3 is TGCAGTGTCGGTCGGCAGAAATACGAGCAGTACTTC.

This clonotype is deemed medium-sized. This chain links TRBV7-9 with TRBJ1-4; D not certain. CDR1 and CDR2 (germline): SEHNR, FQNEAQ (reference sequence). The length of the CDR3 is 14 residues. The V end was cut by 2 bases, the J end by 5 bases, with 9 bases between. The CDR3 sequence is CASSLRRENEKLFF. The CDR3 nucleotides are TGTGCCAGCAGCTTAAGGAGGGAAAATGAAAAACTGTTTTTT.